This TCR beta chain is from a study of T-cell reconstitution after alpha-beta-depleted transplantation in children. Overall study results and limits: T-cell numbers and diversity one year post-transplant derived largely from freshly generated T cells. It was reported that alpha-beta T cells came from several hundred expanded graft clones (about two months after transplant). Surviving recipient T cells and thymic progenitors underlay high day-60 TCRbeta diversity in some patients.

Unique molecular identifiers were used in preparing the TCRbeta library. TCRdb independently ran MiXCR on the PCR reads; one entry per CDR3 protein. This table has about 830,000 distinct CDR3 sequences, 16% appearing once. The sample holds many counts of this clonotype. The antigen is undetermined. The CDR3 loop spans 14 amino acids. V was trimmed by 5 bases and J by 3 bases, leaving 14 bases between them. The receptor was derived from a male patient under 18 who had a stem cell transplant for acute lymphoblastic leukemia, so the T cells may come from the graft donor. The V gene is TRBV12-3 or TRBV12-4, the J gene TRBJ2-7, with D uncertain. The sample here was PBMCs, mostly from graft donor cells, taken 360 days after TCRalphabeta/CD19-depleted stem cell transplant. The CDR3 DNA is TGTGCCAGCAGTAGCGCAGGATTGCTCTACGAGCAGTACTTC. Amino acid sequence: CASSSAGLLYEQYF.